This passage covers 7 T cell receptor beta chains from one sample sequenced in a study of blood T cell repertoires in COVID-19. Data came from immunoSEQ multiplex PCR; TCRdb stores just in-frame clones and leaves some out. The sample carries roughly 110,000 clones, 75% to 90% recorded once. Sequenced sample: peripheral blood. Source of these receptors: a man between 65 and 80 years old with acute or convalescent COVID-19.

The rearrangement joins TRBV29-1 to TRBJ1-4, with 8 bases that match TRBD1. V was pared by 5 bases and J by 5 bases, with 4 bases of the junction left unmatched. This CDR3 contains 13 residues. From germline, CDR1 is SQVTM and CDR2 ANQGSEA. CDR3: CSVMGQANEKLFF. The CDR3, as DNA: TGCAGCGTTATGGGACAGGCAAATGAAAAACTGTTTTTT.

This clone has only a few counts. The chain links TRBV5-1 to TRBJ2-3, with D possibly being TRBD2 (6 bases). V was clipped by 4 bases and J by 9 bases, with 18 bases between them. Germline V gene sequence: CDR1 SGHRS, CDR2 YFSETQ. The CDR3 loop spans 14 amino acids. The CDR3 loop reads CASSPDGGGQTQYF. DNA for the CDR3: TGCGCCAGCAGCCCGGACGGGGGAGGACAAACGCAGTATTTT.

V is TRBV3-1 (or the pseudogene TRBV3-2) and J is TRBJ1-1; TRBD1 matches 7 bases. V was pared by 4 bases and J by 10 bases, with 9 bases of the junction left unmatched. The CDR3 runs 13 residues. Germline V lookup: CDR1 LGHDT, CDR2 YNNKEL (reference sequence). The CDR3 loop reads CASSLHRGVGAFF. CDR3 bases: TGTGCCAGCAGCCTACACAGGGGAGTGGGAGCTTTCTTT.

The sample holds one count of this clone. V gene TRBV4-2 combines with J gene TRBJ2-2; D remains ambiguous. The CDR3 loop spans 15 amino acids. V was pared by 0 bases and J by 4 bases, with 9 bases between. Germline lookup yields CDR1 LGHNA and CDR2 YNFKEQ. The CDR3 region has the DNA TGTGCCAGCAGCCAAGAAGGTTGGAGCACCGGGGAGCTGTTTTTT. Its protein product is CASSQEGWSTGELFF.

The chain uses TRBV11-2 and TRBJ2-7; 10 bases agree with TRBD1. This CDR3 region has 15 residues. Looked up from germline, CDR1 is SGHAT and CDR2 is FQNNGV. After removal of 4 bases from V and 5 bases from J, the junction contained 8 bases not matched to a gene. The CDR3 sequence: CASSYRQGAGHEQYF. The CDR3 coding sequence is TGTGCCAGCAGCTACAGACAGGGGGCAGGCCACGAGCAGTACTTC.

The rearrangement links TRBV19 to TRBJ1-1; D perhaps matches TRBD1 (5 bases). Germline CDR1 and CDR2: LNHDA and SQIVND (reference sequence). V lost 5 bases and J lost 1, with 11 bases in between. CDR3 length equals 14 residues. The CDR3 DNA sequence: TGTGCCAGTAGTGTACAGGAGGGGAACACTGAAGCTTTCTTT. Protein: CASSVQEGNTEAFF.

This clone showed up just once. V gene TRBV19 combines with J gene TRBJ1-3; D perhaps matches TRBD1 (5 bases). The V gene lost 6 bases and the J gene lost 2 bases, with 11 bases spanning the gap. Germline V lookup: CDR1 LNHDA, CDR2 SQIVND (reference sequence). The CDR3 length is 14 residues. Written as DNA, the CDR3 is TGTGCCAGTAGCCCCGACAGCGCTGGAAACACCATATATTTT. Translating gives CASSPDSAGNTIYF.